This T cell receptor (beta chain) was observed in a study of PD-1 blockade in classical Hodgkin lymphoma. Time point of the sample: cycle 4 day 1 (C4D1), after 5 to 7 weeks of nivolumab. Each of the patients experienced relapse following autologous stem cell transplantation, and their brentuximab vedotin exposure differed. Produced via immunoSEQ multiplex PCR; TCRdb's table is partial and in-frame only. The sample carries 20,000 to 30,000 clones, 88% recorded once. The sequencing here drew on peripheral blood mononuclear cells (PBMCs), taken before the fourth cycle of nivolumab. The source is a human donor with classical Hodgkin lymphoma.

CDR3 amino acids: CASSPRTGNTGELFF. The DNA for the CDR3 is TGTGCCAGCAGCCCCCGGACAGGGAACACCGGGGAGCTGTTTTTT. The J gene is TRBJ2-2, the V gene TRBV7-7; 7 bases agree with TRBD1. The CDR3 sequence is 15 residues long. Trimming took 5 bases from V and 1 from J; bases not matched to a gene: 4. Germline V gene sequence: CDR1 SSHAT, CDR2 FNYEAQ (reference sequence).